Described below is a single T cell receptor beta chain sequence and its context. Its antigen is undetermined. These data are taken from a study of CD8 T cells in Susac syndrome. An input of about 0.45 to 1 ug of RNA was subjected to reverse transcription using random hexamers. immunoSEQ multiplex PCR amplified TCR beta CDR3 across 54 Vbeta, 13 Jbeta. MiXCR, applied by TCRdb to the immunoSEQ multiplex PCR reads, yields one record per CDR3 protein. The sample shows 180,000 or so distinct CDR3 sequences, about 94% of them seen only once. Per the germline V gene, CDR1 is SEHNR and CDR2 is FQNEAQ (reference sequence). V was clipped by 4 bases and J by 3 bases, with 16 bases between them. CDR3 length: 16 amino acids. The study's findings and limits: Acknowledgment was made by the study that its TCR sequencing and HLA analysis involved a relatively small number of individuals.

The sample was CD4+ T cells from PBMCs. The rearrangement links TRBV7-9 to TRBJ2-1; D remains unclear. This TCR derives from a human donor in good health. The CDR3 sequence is CASSWASARVYNEQFF. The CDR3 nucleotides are TGTGCCAGCAGCTGGGCGTCCGCCCGGGTCTACAATGAGCAGTTCTTC. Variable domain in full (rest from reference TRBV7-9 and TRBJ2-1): DTGVSQNPRHKITKRGQNVTFRCDPISEHNRLYWYRQTLGQGPEFLTYFQNEAQLEKSRLLSDRFSAERPKGSFSTLEIQRTEQGDSAMYLCASSWASARVYNEQFFGPGTRLTVL.